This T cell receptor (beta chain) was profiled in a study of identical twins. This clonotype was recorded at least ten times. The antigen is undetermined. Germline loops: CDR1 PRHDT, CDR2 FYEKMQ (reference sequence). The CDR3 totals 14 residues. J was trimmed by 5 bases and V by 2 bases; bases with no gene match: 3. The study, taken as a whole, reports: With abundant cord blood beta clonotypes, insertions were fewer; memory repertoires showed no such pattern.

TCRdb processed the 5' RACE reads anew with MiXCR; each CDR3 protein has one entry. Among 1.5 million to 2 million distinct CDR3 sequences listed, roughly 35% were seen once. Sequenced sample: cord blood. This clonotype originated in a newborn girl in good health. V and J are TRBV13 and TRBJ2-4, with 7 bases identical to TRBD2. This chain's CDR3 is CASSLLGGENIQYF. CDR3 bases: TGTGCCAGCAGCTTATTGGGAGGGGAAAACATTCAGTACTTC.